Listed here is a single TCR beta chain. No antigen is known for it. No base-level quality is on record; no much larger clone is a single base apart. The data are from a study of T cells after somatic rescue of genetic block (dated by TCRdb to 2018 to 2020). Notes on the research overall: The study assessed how robust, over the long term, a T-cell system was when the system had developed through somatic rescue of a genetic block in T-cell development.

The library was obtained by the immunoSEQ multiplex PCR assay. TCRdb carries this immuneACCESS record with in-frame sequences only. Its versions omit some clonotypes, under half of them owing to an unresolved V gene in the studies checked, with the rest unexplained. The sample table shows under 150,000 clones, and 90% to 95% are seen once. About 1.5% of the sample rests with the top ten. CDR1 and CDR2 were assigned from the germline V gene (reference sequence) as LNHNV and YYDKDF. The cysteine opens and the phenylalanine closes a CDR3 of 12 amino acids. CDR3 DNA is the only sequence kept; it has 36 bases, read in frame from the first base. V is cut by 1 base and J by 9 bases, and the space between the germline ends is 7 bases.

Rearrangement joined TRBV15 to TRBJ2-1; the D gene may be TRBD1 or TRBD2, since each aligns over 5 bases. The sequence came from a woman between 18 and 29 years old. Sequenced material: peripheral blood mononuclear cells (PBMCs). Here the CDR3 is given as CATSRVGVEQFF. The nucleotide sequence reads TGTGCCACCAGCAGAGTGGGGGTTGAGCAGTTCTTC.